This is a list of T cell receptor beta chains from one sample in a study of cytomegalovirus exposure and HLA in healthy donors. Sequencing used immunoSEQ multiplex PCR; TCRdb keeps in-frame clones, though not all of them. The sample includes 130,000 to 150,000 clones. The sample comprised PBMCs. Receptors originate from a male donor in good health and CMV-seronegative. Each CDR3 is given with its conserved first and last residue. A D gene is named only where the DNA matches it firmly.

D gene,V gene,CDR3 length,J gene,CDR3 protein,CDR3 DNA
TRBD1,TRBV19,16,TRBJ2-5,CASSISAGGGQETQYF,TGTGCCAGTAGTATTTCTGCAGGGGGTGGTCAAGAGACCCAGTACTTC
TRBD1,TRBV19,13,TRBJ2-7,CASRDRATYEQYF,TGTGCCAGTAGGGACAGGGCCACCTATGAGCAGTACTTC
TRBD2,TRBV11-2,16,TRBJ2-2,CASSPGLVGWTGELFF,TGTGCCAGCAGCCCTGGACTAGTTGGTTGGACCGGGGAGCTGTTTTTT
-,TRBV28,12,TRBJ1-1,CASSFRGRGAFF,TGTGCCAGCAGTTTCAGGGGTAGAGGAGCTTTCTTT
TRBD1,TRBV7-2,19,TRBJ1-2,CASSRPEGQGFSANYGYTF,TGTGCCAGCAGCAGACCGGAGGGACAGGGTTTTAGCGCTAACTATGGCTACACCTTC
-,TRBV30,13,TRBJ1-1,CAWSVNTADEAFF,TGTGCCTGGAGTGTAAATACGGCGGATGAAGCTTTCTTT
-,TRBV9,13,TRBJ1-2,CASSDIVGRGYTF,TGTGCCAGCAGCGATATAGTGGGGCGGGGCTACACCTTC
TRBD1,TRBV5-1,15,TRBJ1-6,CASSLDRGLESPLHF,TGCGCCAGCAGCTTGGACAGGGGGCTGGAATCACCCCTCCACTTT
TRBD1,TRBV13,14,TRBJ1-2,CATSPGQGAAGYTF,TGTGCCACATCCCCGGGACAGGGGGCGGCTGGCTACACCTTC
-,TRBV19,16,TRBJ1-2,CASSSQPSGLNYGYTF,TGTGCCAGTAGTAGCCAGCCCTCAGGACTTAACTATGGCTACACCTTC
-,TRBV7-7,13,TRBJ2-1,CASSLAGGNEQFF,TGTGCCAGCAGCTTAGCAGGAGGCAATGAGCAGTTCTTC
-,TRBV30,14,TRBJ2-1,CAWSPRGAADEQFF,TGTGCCTGGAGTCCCCGGGGGGCGGCGGATGAGCAGTTCTTC
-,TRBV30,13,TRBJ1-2,CGVARDTNYGYTF,TGTGGAGTCGCGAGAGATACTAACTATGGCTACACCTTC
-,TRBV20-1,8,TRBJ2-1,CSVNEQFF,TGCAGTGTAAATGAGCAGTTCTTC
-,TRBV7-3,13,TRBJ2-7,CASSSDRNHEQYF,TGTGCCAGCAGCTCCGACAGGAACCACGAGCAGTACTTC
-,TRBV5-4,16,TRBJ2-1,CAGSLGAGSSYNEQFF,TGTGCCGGCAGCTTGGGGGCCGGGAGCTCCTACAATGAGCAGTTCTTC
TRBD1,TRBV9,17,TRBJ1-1,CASSVGGQGTMNTEAFF,TGTGCCAGCAGCGTAGGCGGACAGGGGACCATGAACACTGAAGCTTTCTTT
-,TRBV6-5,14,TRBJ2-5,CASSALSGQETQYF,TGTGCCAGCTCAGCGCTGAGCGGGCAAGAGACCCAGTACTTC
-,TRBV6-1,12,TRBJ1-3,CASREFGNTIYF,TGTGCCAGCAGGGAGTTTGGAAACACCATATATTTT
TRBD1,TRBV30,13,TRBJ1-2,CAWREQGNYGYTF,TGTGCCTGGAGGGAACAGGGGAACTATGGCTACACCTTC
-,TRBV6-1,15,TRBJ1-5,CASRLGAAGNQPQHF,TGTGCCAGCAGGTTGGGGGCGGCGGGCAATCAGCCCCAGCATTTT
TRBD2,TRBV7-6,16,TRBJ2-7,CASSSGSGTSGSEQYF,TGTGCCAGCAGCTCTGGGTCCGGGACTAGCGGGAGCGAGCAGTACTTC
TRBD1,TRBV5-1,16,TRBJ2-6,CASSPNTGAGANVLTF,TGCGCCAGCAGCCCGAATACAGGGGCTGGGGCCAACGTCCTGACTTTC
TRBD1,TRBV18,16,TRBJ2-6,CASSPGTGAGANVLTF,TGTGCCAGCTCCCCCGGGACAGGGGCTGGGGCCAACGTCCTGACTTTC
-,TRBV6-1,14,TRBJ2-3,CASSEAGVTDTQYF,TGTGCCAGCAGTGAAGCAGGGGTCACAGATACGCAGTATTTT
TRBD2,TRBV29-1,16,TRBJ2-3,CSVGDRRLAGADTQYF,TGCAGCGTTGGGGACAGGAGACTAGCGGGGGCAGATACGCAGTATTTT
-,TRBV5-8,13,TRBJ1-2,CASSLDFEGGYTF,TGTGCCAGCAGCTTGGATTTTGAGGGAGGCTACACCTTC
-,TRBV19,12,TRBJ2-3,CASSIDTSTQYF,TGTGCCAGTAGTATAGACACATCTACGCAGTATTTT
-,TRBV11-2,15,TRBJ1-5,CASSPGTFSNQPQHF,TGTGCCAGCAGCCCCGGGACTTTTAGCAATCAGCCCCAGCATTTT
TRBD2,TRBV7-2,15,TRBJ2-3,CASSWTSGGTDTQYF,TGTGCCAGCAGCTGGACTAGCGGGGGCACAGATACGCAGTATTTT
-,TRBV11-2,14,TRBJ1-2,CASSSTGLAYGYTF,TGTGCCAGCAGTTCTACAGGGTTGGCCTATGGCTACACCTTC
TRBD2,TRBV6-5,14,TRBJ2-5,CASSYRGLAETQYF,TGTGCCAGCAGTTACCGGGGACTAGCCGAGACCCAGTACTTC
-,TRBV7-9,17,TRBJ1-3,CASSPANIAGPGNTIYF,TGTGCCAGCAGCCCAGCCAATATAGCAGGGCCTGGAAACACCATATATTTT
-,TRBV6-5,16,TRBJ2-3,CASSYFLQGSTDTQYF,TGTGCCAGCAGTTACTTCTTGCAGGGGTCGACAGATACGCAGTATTTT
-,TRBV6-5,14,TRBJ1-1,CASRSQGLNTEAFF,TGTGCCAGCAGGTCACAGGGTTTGAACACTGAAGCTTTCTTT
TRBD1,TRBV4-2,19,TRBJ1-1,CASSQFGQGGFGQNTEAFF,TGTGCCAGCAGCCAATTTGGACAGGGGGGTTTCGGTCAGAACACTGAAGCTTTCTTT
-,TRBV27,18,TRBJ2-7,CASSLNSRYIRLVHEQYF,TGTGCCAGCAGTTTAAATTCTAGGTACATCAGACTAGTCCACGAGCAGTACTTC
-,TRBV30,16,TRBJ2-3,CAVRGRGSLSTDTQYF,TGTGCCGTGAGGGGGAGGGGTTCGCTGAGCACAGATACGCAGTATTTT
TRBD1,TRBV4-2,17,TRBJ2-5,CASSQERTGGREETQYF,TGTGCCAGCAGCCAAGAGAGGACAGGGGGCAGAGAGGAGACCCAGTACTTC
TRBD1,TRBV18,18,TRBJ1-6,CASSLQDRGYSYNSPLHF,TGTGCCAGCTCACTCCAGGACAGGGGCTACTCTTATAATTCACCCCTCCACTTT
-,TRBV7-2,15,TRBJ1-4,CASSLFRGPNEKLFF,TGTGCCAGCAGCTTATTCAGGGGACCTAATGAAAAACTGTTTTTT
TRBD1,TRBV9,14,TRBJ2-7,CASSVGTATYEQYF,TGTGCCAGCAGCGTGGGGACAGCGACCTACGAGCAGTACTTC
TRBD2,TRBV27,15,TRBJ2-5,CASSTGLATQETQYF,TGTGCCAGCAGTACGGGACTAGCGACCCAAGAGACCCAGTACTTC
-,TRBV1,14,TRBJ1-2,CTSTPTGTGDGYTF,TGCACCAGCACCCCGACCGGGACAGGGGATGGCTACACCTTC
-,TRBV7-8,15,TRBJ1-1,CASSYGVGGNTEAFF,TGTGCCAGCAGCTATGGGGTCGGGGGAAACACTGAAGCTTTCTTT
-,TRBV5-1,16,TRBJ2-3,CASSLGYRASTDTQYF,TGCGCCAGCAGCTTGGGGTACAGGGCGAGCACAGATACGCAGTATTTT
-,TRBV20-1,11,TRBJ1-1,CSAILNTEAFF,TGCAGTGCTATCCTTAACACTGAAGCTTTCTTT
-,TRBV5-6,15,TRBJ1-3,CASSLTGTAGNTIYF,TGTGCCAGCAGCCTAACCGGGACTGCCGGAAACACCATATATTTT
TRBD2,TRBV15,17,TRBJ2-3,CATSTGLAGGGADTQYF,TGTGCCACCAGCACAGGACTAGCGGGGGGCGGGGCAGATACGCAGTATTTT
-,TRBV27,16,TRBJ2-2,CASSFTTGSNTGELFF,TGTGCCAGCAGTTTTACGACAGGCTCGAACACCGGGGAGCTGTTTTTT
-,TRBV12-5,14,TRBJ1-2,CASGFPFSGKGYTF,TGTGCTAGTGGTTTCCCCTTCTCAGGGAAAGGCTACACCTTC
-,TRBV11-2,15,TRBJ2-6,CASSFGGSGANVLTF,TGTGCCAGCAGCTTCGGGGGCTCTGGGGCCAACGTCCTGACTTTC
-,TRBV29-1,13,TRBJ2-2,CSAAYRAPGELFF,TGCAGCGCAGCATACAGGGCCCCCGGGGAGCTGTTTTTT
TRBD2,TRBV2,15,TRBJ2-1,CASSLLAGAHNEQFF,TGTGCCAGCAGTTTACTAGCGGGGGCCCACAATGAGCAGTTCTTC
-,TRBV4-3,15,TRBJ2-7,CASSQQLQVSYEQYF,TGCGCCAGCAGCCAACAGTTACAGGTGTCCTACGAGCAGTACTTC
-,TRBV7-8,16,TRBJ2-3,CASSLVRWTFKDTQYF,TGTGCCAGCAGCTTAGTTAGGTGGACTTTTAAGGATACGCAGTATTTT
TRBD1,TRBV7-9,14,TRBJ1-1,CASSPGQEGLGAFF,TGTGCCAGCAGCCCCGGACAGGAGGGCCTGGGAGCTTTCTTT
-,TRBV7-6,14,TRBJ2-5,CASSRQRLQETQYF,TGTGCCAGCAGCCGTCAGCGGCTCCAAGAGACCCAGTACTTC
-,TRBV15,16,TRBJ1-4,CATSTGILSTNEKLFF,TGTGCCACCAGCACCGGGATCCTTTCAACTAATGAAAAACTGTTTTTT
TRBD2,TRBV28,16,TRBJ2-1,CASSLAGTSPNNEQFF,TGTGCCAGCAGTTTAGCCGGGACTAGCCCCAACAATGAGCAGTTCTTC